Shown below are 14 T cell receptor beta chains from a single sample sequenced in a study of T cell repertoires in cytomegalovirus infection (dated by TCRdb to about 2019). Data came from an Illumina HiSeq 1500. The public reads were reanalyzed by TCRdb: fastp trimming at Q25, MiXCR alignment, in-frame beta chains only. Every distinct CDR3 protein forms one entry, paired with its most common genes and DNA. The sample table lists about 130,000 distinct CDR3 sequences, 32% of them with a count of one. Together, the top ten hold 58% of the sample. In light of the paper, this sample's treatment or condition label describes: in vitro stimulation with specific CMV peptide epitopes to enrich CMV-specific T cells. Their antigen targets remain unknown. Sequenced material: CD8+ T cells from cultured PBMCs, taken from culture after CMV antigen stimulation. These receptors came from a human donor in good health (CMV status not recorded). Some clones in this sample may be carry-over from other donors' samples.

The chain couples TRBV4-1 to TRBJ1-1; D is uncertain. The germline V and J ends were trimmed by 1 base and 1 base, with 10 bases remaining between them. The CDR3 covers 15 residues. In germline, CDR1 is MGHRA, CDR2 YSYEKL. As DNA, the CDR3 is TGCGCCAGCAGCCAAGGGGGAGTAGCGAACACTGAAGCTTTCTTT. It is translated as CASSQGGVANTEAFF.

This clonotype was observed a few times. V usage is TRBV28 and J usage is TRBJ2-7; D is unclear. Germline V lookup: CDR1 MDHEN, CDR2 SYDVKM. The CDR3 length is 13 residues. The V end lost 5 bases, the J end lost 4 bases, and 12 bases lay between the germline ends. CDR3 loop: CASSPSLEYEQYF. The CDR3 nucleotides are TGTGCCAGCAGTCCCAGTCTCGAGTACGAGCAGTACTTC.

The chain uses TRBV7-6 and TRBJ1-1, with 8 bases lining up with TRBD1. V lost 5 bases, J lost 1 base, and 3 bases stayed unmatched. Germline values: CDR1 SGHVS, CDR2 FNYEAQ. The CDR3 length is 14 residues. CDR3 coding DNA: TGTGCCAGCAGCGCAGGGACAGGGAACACTGAAGCTTTCTTT. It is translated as CASSAGTGNTEAFF.

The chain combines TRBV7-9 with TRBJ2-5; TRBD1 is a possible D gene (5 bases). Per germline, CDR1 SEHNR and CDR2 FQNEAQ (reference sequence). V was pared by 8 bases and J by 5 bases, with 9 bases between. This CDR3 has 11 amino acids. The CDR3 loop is CASQGAETQYF. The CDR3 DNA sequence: TGTGCCAGCCAGGGTGCGGAGACCCAGTACTTC.

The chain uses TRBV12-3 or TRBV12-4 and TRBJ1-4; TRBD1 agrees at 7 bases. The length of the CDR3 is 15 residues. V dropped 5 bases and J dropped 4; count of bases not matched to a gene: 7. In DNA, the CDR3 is TGTGCCAGCAGTCCAGAGACAGGGCTTAATGAAAAACTGTTTTTT. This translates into CASSPETGLNEKLFF.

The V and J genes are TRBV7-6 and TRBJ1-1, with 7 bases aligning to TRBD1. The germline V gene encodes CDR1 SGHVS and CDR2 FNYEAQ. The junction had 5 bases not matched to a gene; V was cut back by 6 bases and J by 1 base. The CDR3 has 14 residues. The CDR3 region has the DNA TGTGCCAGCAGGCCCGGGACAGAGAACACTGAAGCTTTCTTT. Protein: CASRPGTENTEAFF. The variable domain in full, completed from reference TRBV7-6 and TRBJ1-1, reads GAGVSQSPRYKVTKRGQDVALRCDPISGHVSLYWYRQALGQGPEFLTYFNYEAQQDKSGLPNDRFSAERPEGSISTLTIQRTEQRDSAMYRCASRPGTENTEAFFGQGTRLTVV.

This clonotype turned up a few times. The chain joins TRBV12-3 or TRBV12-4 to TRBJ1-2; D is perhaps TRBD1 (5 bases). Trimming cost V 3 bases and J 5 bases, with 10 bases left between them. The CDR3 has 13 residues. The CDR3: CASSFDGGYGYTF. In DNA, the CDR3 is TGTGCCAGCAGTTTCGATGGGGGGTATGGCTACACCTTC.

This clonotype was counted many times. This chain's CDR3 is CASSPWGGTEAFF. The CDR3 region has the DNA TGTGCCAGCAGCCCCTGGGGGGGCACTGAAGCTTTCTTT. The rearrangement joins TRBV7-9 to TRBJ1-1; D may be TRBD1 (5 bases). V gave up 5 bases and J gave up 4 bases, with 11 bases separating them. The CDR3 is 13 residues long. From germline, CDR1 is SEHNR and CDR2 FQNEAQ (reference sequence).

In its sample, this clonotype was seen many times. CDR3 sequence reads: CASSLRGLGANVLTF. The CDR3 coding sequence is TGTGCCAGCAGCTTACGGGGTCTGGGGGCCAACGTCCTGACTTTC. This rearrangement joins TRBV7-8 to TRBJ2-6; tentatively, D is TRBD2 (5 bases). Trimming took off 2 bases at V and 4 bases at J, with 9 bases between the two ends. The CDR3 contains 15 residues. Germline V gene data show CDR1 as SGHVS and CDR2 as FQNEAQ.

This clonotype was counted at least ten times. The CDR3, as DNA: TGTGCCAGCAGTCACGCGCGGGACACTCACACCGGGGAGCTGTTTTTT. This sequence encodes CASSHARDTHTGELFF. V gene TRBV12-3 or TRBV12-4 combines with J gene TRBJ2-2; tentatively, D is TRBD1 or TRBD2 (6 bases each). Trimming removed 5 bases from V and 3 bases from J, with 16 bases in between. The CDR3 contains 16 residues.

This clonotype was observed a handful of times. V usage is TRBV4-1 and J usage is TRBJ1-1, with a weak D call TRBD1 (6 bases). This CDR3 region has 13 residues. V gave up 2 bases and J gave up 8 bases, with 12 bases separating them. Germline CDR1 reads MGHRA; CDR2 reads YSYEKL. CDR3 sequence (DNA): TGCGCCAGCAGCCAATTTCAGGGGTCAGAAGCTTTCTTT. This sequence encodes CASSQFQGSEAFF.

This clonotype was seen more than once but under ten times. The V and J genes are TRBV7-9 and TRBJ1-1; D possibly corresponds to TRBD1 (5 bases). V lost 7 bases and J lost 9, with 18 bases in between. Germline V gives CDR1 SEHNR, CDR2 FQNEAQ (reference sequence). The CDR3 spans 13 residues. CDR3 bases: TGTGCCAGCACCATACGGCTAGGGGATCAAGCTTTCTTT. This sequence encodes CASTIRLGDQAFF.

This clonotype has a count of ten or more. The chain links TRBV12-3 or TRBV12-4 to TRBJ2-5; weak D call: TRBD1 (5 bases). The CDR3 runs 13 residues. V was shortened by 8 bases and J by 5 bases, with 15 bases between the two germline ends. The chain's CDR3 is CASRPGWGETQYF. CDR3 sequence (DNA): TGTGCCAGCCGTCCAGGGTGGGGCGAGACCCAGTACTTC.

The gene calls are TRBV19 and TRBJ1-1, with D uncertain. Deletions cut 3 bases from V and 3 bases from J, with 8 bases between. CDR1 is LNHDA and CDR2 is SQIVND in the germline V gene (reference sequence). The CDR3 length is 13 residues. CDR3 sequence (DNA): TGTGCCAGTAGTATCCAAGGGCACACTGAAGCTTTCTTT. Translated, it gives CASSIQGHTEAFF.